A selection of T cell receptor beta chains follows, all from one sample in a study of blood T cell repertoires in COVID-19. Method: immunoSEQ multiplex PCR; TCRdb's copy keeps in-frame clones and lacks some. The sample records more than 95,000 clones, 70% to 90% being singletons. Material for sequencing was peripheral blood. These receptors came from a man aged 45-60 years with acute or convalescent COVID-19. The CDR3 runs from the conserved cysteine through the conserved F or W. The D gene is left open where the match is weak. Some rows have no size entry. The others give once, few or many, or a class for an expanded clone.

abundance	d_gene	v_gene	j_gene	CDR3nt	CDR3aa
.	TRBD2	TRBV6-4	TRBJ2-2	TGTGCCAGCAGTCTACTAGCGGGAGCAACCGGGGAGCTGTTTTTT	CASSLLAGATGELFF
.	TRBD2	TRBV7-6	TRBJ2-1	TGTGCCAGCAGCTTATTAGCGGGAGCTCACTACAATGAGCAGTTCTTC	CASSLLAGAHYNEQFF
once	.	TRBV7-9	TRBJ1-2	TGTGCCAGCAGCTTAGCTTCCTACTATGGCTACACCTTC	CASSLASYYGYTF
few	TRBD1	TRBV11-3	TRBJ2-7	TGTGCCAGCAGCTTAGATTCCTCTTTGGGACAGGGATCCTACGAGCAGTACTTC	CASSLDSSLGQGSYEQYF
few	TRBD1	TRBV28	TRBJ1-4	TGTGCCACCTCGACAGGGGTGACCGAAAAACTGTTTTTT	CATSTGVTEKLFF
once	TRBD2	TRBV7-6	TRBJ2-6	TGTGCCAGCAGCTTTCTAACTAGCGGGAGACTGGGTGGGGCCAACGTCCTGACTTTC	CASSFLTSGRLGGANVLTF
.	.	TRBV7-9	TRBJ1-2	TGTGCCAGCAGCTCCCCGGGGGGGAAGGGCTACACCTTC	CASSSPGGKGYTF
.	TRBD1	TRBV27	TRBJ1-1	TGTGCCAGCAGTTCCAACGGGGACAGGGCGTTCACTGAAGCTTTCTTT	CASSSNGDRAFTEAFF
.	.	TRBV19	TRBJ1-6	TGTGCCAGTAGTATTGCCCTAGGAGGGAATTCACCCCTCCACTTT	CASSIALGGNSPLHF
.	TRBD1	TRBV7-6	TRBJ2-7	TGTGCCAGCAGCTTAGCCCCCCCAGGGACAGGGGGCGGGAACGAGCAGTACTTC	CASSLAPPGTGGGNEQYF
.	.	TRBV5-1	TRBJ2-1	TGCGCCAGCAGCTTGCAAGGGCAGGGCAGAATAGAAGAGCAGTTCTTC	CASSLQGQGRIEEQFF
.	.	TRBV5-6	TRBJ2-3	TGTGCCAGCAGCCTAGGAGAGGGCACAGATACGCAGTATTTT	CASSLGEGTDTQYF
.	.	TRBV18	TRBJ1-5	TGTGCCAGCTCACCACCGGGCCTGGGTATGGGCAATCAGCCCCAGCATTTT	CASSPPGLGMGNQPQHF
.	TRBD1	TRBV5-1	TRBJ1-1	TGCGCCAGCAGCTTGGGGGACAGGGTTCGAAACACTGAAGCTTTCTTT	CASSLGDRVRNTEAFF
.	.	TRBV6-2/TRBV6-3	TRBJ1-4	TGTGCCAGCAGCAGGACAGTCGGTGAAAAACTGTTTTTT	CASSRTVGEKLFF
.	TRBD2	TRBV3-1/TRBV3-2	TRBJ2-5	TGTGCCAGCTCCGGGGAGCGGGAGGACCAAGAGACCCAGTACTTC	CASSGEREDQETQYF
.	TRBD1	TRBV24-1	TRBJ1-5	TGTGCCACCAGTGATCCGGGACAGGGGTCCCAGCCCCAGCATTTT	CATSDPGQGSQPQHF
.	TRBD2	TRBV9	TRBJ2-1	TGTGCCAGCAGCGTAGGGCCTAGCGGCTACAATGAGCAGTTCTTC	CASSVGPSGYNEQFF
.	.	TRBV9	TRBJ2-1	TGTGCCAGCAGCGTAAACATCCAGTCCGATGAGCAGTTCTTC	CASSVNIQSDEQFF
.	.	TRBV6-5	TRBJ1-2	TGTGCCAGCAGTTATAGGGGCGGCTATGGCTACACCTTC	CASSYRGGYGYTF
.	TRBD1	TRBV24-1	TRBJ2-3	TGTGCCACCAGTGAAGACAGGGGAGATACGCAGTATTTT	CATSEDRGDTQYF
.	TRBD1	TRBV5-4	TRBJ2-1	TGTGCCAGCAGCGACGGGACAGGGGGCTACAATGAGCAGTTCTTC	CASSDGTGGYNEQFF
.	TRBD2	TRBV10-3	TRBJ2-1	TGTGCCATCACAACCCAGCGGGACTCCTACAATGAGCAGTTCTTC	CAITTQRDSYNEQFF
.	TRBD1	TRBV6-2/TRBV6-3	TRBJ1-5	TGTGCCAGCAGTATGAGGACAGGGGGCAATCAGCCCCAGCATTTT	CASSMRTGGNQPQHF
.	.	TRBV6-5	TRBJ1-6	TGTGCCAGCAGTTACTCGGGAGGGGGGCGATATTCACCCCTCCACTTT	CASSYSGGGRYSPLHF
.	.	TRBV11-2	TRBJ1-1	TGTGCCAGCAGCCGTCTCGGGGGGAACACTGAAGCTTTCTTT	CASSRLGGNTEAFF
.	TRBD2	TRBV6-4	TRBJ2-5	TGTGCCAGCAGTGCCCTACTAGCGGGAGGAGGAGAGACCCAGTACTTC	CASSALLAGGGETQYF
.	.	TRBV4-1	TRBJ2-1	TGCGCCAGCAGCCAAGATCCATACTCGGGAACCTCCTACAATGAGCAGTTCTTC	CASSQDPYSGTSYNEQFF
.	.	TRBV5-6	TRBJ2-7	TGTGCCAGCAGCTTGGCAGGGGAATCCTACGAGCAGTACTTC	CASSLAGESYEQYF
.	.	TRBV7-9	TRBJ2-3	TGTGCCAGCAGCTTCCCCCAGGGGGATACGCAGTATTTT	CASSFPQGDTQYF
.	.	TRBV11-3	TRBJ2-5	TGTGCCAGCAGCCGGGGGACAGACCAAGAGACCCAGTACTTC	CASSRGTDQETQYF
.	.	TRBV7-9	TRBJ1-4	TGTGCCAGCAGGCAGCGGGGGGTTAATGAAAAACTGTTTTTT	CASRQRGVNEKLFF
.	TRBD2	TRBV3-1/TRBV3-2	TRBJ2-3	TGTGCCAGCAGCCCAGCGGGAGCGACAGATACGCAGTATTTT	CASSPAGATDTQYF
few	TRBD2	TRBV5-8	TRBJ2-2	TGTGCCAGCAGCTGGGGACTAGCGGGAGGCTGGACCGGGGAGCTGTTTTTT	CASSWGLAGGWTGELFF
.	TRBD2	TRBV6-2/TRBV6-3	TRBJ2-1	TGTGCCAGCAGTGATGGACTAGCGGGTTACAATGAGCAGTTCTTC	CASSDGLAGYNEQFF
.	.	TRBV12-3/TRBV12-4	TRBJ2-7	TGTGCCAGCAAAATTAGTTGGGAGCAGTACTTC	CASKISWEQYF
.	TRBD1	TRBV20-1	TRBJ2-7	TGCAGTGCTAGTTTGAGACAGGGGGGAAGGTACGAGCAGTACTTC	CSASLRQGGRYEQYF
.	.	TRBV9	TRBJ1-1	TGTGCCAGCAGCGTCCGGCCGGGTGACACTGAAGCTTTCTTT	CASSVRPGDTEAFF
.	.	TRBV11-3	TRBJ2-1	TGTGCCAGCAGCCCCTCGGGGAGTCCCTACAATGAGCAGTTCTTC	CASSPSGSPYNEQFF
.	.	TRBV11-2	TRBJ1-3	TGTGCCAGCAGCTTGTCAGGGTCTGGAAACACCATATATTTT	CASSLSGSGNTIYF
.	TRBD1	TRBV2	TRBJ1-1	TGTGCCAGCAGTCGCGACAGGGACCCTGAAGCTTTCTTT	CASSRDRDPEAFF
.	TRBD2	TRBV24-1	TRBJ2-1	TGTGCCACCAGGCCCACTAGCGGGAGGGACAATGAGCAGTTCTTC	CATRPTSGRDNEQFF
.	TRBD1	TRBV19	TRBJ1-2	TGTGCCAGTAGTATAGGGACAGGGGTCGGCTATGGCTACACCTTC	CASSIGTGVGYGYTF
.	.	TRBV5-1	TRBJ1-6	TGCGCCAGCAGCTTGGGGGGGACAAGGGACTCACCCCTCCACTTT	CASSLGGTRDSPLHF
.	TRBD2	TRBV5-1	TRBJ2-1	TGCGCCAGCAGCTCTCCCGGGACTAGCGGGAGGTCCTATTCCGGCAATGAGCAGTTCTTC	CASSSPGTSGRSYSGNEQFF
few	.	TRBV4-1	TRBJ2-1	TGCGCCAGCAGCCAAGGGTCAGCGGAGAATGAGCAGTTCTTC	CASSQGSAENEQFF
.	.	TRBV7-2	TRBJ2-5	TGTGCCAGCAGCTTAACAGGGAGGGGGGAGACCCAGTACTTC	CASSLTGRGETQYF
.	.	TRBV4-1	TRBJ1-3	TGCGCCAGCAGATCAAGGATCGGGGGTCCAGGAAACACCATATATTTT	CASRSRIGGPGNTIYF